The T cell receptor beta chain under discussion was sequenced for a study of neurological immune-mediated disorders. Study-wide results and limits: HTLV-1-associated myelopathy led in TCR clonal expansion, while multiple sclerosis ranked lowest, below healthy controls. The study found no CDR3 amino acid sequences shared by expanded clones across subjects, suggesting private repertoires in all groups.

This clonotype has at least ten counts. Antigen specificity is unknown. The authors produced cDNA by 5'RACE using 10-nucleotide random UMIs. TCRdb analysed the 5' RACE reads with MiXCR anew, one entry per CDR3 protein. This table has about 59,000 distinct CDR3 sequences, about 13% appearing once. Trimming took 6 bases from V and 2 from J, leaving 11 bases between them. Germline CDR1 SNHLY, CDR2 FYNNEI. The CDR3 has 13 residues. The TCR was taken from a woman aged 55-69 years with HTLV-1-associated myelopathy (HAM/TSP). Sequencing used PBMCs. V and J are TRBV2 and TRBJ2-7, with D unclear. Here the CDR3 reads CASRTHTTYEQYF. DNA for the CDR3: TGTGCCAGCAGAACCCATACTACCTACGAGCAGTACTTC.